This T cell receptor (beta chain) was documented in a study of CD8 T cells in ankylosing spondylitis. General study findings and limits: Blood of patients with ankylosing spondylitis appeared to be characterized by a TCR beta motif of fewer than 10 highly homologous variants.

V was shortened by 0 bases and J by 5 bases, with 13 bases between the two germline ends. CDR1 is SGHAT, CDR2 FQNNGV, per germline. The CDR3 covers 15 residues. This clonotype was seen many times. Its cognate antigen is unknown. TCRdb re-analysed the 5' RACE reads in MiXCR, keeping a single row per CDR3 protein. The sample holds about 230,000 distinct CDR3 sequences; less than 9.5% are singletons and the top ten take more than 4%. V is TRBV11-2 and J is TRBJ2-5; perhaps D is TRBD1 or TRBD2 (6 bases each). Sequenced sample: blood, either unsorted or a sorted T cell fraction (not recorded which). This sequence originates from a female donor with ankylosing spondylitis or in good health (not recorded which). The CDR3 spells CASSLDGGAEETQYF. The DNA for the CDR3 is TGTGCCAGCAGCTTAGACGGGGGCGCGGAGGAGACCCAGTACTTC.